This T cell receptor beta chain was sequenced in a study of T cell changes during pregnancy in multiple sclerosis. TCRdb keeps only in-frame clones here, not all; method: immunoSEQ multiplex PCR. The repertoire holds tens of thousands of clones, with 90% to 95% as singletons. This receptor was obtained from a female donor with multiple sclerosis, enrolled in a pregnancy study. The input for sequencing was CD8+ T cells from peripheral blood mononuclear cells, taken after pregnancy.

In DNA form, the CDR3 reads TGCAGCGTTGGGACAGGTCTAAATGAGCAGTTCTTC. Translation gives CSVGTGLNEQFF. The chain has TRBV29-1 and TRBJ2-1; 7 positions match TRBD1. Germline values: CDR1 SQVTM, CDR2 ANQGSEA. Trimming removed 4 bases from V and 7 bases from J; junction bases left unmatched: 4. The CDR3 runs to 12 residues.